This T cell receptor beta chain was sequenced for a study of T-cell memory formation after mild COVID-19. Using its own MiXCR run on the 5' RACE reads, TCRdb lists one record per CDR3 protein. The table includes around 420,000 distinct CDR3 sequences, approximately 24% detected once. This clonotype was seen many times. Germline assignment: CDR1 MNHEY and CDR2 SMNVEV (reference sequence). The CDR3 length is 13 residues. Trimming left V 2 bases short and J 11 bases short, with 10 bases between. This clonotype was sampled from an adult woman who had mild COVID-19 (a few samples of this study predate the infection). Cell type and time point are not known. The rearrangement joins TRBV27 to TRBJ1-6; D remains ambiguous. The sample taken for sequencing was PBMCs or a T cell subset sorted from them (not recorded which). CDR3 bases: TGTGCCAGCAGTTTAACAGTCGAGACACCCCTCCACTTT. Residues: CASSLTVETPLHF.